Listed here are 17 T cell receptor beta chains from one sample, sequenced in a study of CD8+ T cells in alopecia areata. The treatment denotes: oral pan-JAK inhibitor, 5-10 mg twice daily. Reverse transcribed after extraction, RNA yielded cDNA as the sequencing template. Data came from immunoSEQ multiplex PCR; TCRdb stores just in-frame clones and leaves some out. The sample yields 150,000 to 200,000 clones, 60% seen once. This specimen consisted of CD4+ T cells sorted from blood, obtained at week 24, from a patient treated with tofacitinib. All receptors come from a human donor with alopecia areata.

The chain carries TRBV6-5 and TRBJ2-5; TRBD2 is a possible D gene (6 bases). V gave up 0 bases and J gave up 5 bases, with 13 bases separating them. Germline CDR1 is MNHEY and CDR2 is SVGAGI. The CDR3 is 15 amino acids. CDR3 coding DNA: TGTGCCAGCAGTTACTCTCGGGGGACTGGGGAGACCCAGTACTTC. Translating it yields CASSYSRGTGETQYF.

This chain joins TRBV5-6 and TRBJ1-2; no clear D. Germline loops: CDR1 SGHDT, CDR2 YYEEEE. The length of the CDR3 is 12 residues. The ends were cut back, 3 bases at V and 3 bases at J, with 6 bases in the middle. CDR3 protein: CASSSEDYGYTF. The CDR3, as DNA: TGTGCCAGCAGCTCCGAGGACTATGGCTACACCTTC.

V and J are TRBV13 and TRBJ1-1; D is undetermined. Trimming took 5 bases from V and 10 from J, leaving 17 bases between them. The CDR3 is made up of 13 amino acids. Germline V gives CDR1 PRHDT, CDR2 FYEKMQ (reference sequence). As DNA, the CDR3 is TGTGCCAGCAGCCCAGAGGCCCTATCGGGAGCTTTCTTT. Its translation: CASSPEALSGAFF.

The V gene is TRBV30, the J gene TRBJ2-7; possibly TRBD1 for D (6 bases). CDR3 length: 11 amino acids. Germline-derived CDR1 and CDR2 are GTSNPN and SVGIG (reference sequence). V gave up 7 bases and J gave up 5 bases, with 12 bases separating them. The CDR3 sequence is CASRTDHEQYF. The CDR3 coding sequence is TGTGCCTCCAGGACAGACCACGAGCAGTACTTC.

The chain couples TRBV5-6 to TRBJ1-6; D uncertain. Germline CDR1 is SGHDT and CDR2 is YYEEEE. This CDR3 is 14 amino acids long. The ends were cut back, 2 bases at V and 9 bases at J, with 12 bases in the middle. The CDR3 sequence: CASSLGRESSPLHF. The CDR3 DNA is TGTGCCAGCAGCTTAGGTCGAGAAAGTTCACCCCTCCACTTT.

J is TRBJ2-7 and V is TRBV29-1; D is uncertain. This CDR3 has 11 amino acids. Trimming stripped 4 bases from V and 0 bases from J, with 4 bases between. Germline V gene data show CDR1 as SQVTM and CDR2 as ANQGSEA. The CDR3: CSVGFSYEQYF. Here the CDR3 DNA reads TGCAGCGTTGGATTCTCCTACGAGCAGTACTTC.

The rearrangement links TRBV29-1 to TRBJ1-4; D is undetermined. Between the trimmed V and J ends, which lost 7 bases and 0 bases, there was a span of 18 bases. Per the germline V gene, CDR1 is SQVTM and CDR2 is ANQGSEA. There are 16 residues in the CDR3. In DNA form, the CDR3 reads TGCAGCGCCGCAAGCCCCCAGGAGCCAACTAATGAAAAACTGTTTTTT. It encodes CSAASPQEPTNEKLFF.

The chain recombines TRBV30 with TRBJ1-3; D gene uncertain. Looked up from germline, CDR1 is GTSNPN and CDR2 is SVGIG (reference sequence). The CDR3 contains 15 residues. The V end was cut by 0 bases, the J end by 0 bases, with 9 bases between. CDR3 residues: CAWSVTALSGNTIYF. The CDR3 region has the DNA TGTGCCTGGAGTGTAACAGCGCTCTCTGGAAACACCATATATTTT.

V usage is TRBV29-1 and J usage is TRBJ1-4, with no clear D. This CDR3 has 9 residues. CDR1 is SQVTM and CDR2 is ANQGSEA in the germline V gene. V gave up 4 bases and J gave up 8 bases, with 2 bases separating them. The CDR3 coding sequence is TGCAGCGTTGCCGAAAAACTGTTTTTT. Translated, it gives CSVAEKLFF.

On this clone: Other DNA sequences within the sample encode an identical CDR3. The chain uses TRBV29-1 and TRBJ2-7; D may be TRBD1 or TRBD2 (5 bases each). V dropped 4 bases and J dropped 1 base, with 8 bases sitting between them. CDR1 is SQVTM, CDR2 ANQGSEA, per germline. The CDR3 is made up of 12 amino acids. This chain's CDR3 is CSVGGSSYEQYF. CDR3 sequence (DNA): TGCAGCGTTGGGGGGTCATCCTACGAGCAGTACTTC.

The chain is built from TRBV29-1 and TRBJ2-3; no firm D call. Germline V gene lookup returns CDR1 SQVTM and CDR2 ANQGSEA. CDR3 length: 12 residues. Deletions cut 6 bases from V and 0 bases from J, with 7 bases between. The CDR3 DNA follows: TGCAGCGTCGCCCCAAGCACAGATACGCAGTATTTT. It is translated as CSVAPSTDTQYF.

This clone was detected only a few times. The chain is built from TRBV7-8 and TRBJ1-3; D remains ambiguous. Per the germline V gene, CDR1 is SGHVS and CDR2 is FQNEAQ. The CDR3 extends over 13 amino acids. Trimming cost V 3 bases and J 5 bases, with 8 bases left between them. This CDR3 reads CASSFGERNTIYF. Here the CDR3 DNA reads TGTGCCAGCAGCTTTGGCGAAAGAAACACCATATATTTT.

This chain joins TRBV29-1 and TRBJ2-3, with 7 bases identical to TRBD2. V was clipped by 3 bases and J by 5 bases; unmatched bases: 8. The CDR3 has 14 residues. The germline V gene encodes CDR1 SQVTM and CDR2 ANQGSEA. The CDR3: CSVDRSTSLDTQYF. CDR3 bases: TGCAGCGTTGACCGCTCGACTAGCTTAGATACGCAGTATTTT.

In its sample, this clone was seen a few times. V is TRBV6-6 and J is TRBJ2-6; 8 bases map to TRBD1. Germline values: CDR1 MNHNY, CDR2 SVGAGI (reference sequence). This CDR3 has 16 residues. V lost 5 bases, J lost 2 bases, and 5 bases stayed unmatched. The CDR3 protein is CASSNRQGTGANVLTF. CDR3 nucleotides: TGTGCCAGCAGTAACCGACAGGGGACTGGGGCCAACGTCCTGACTTTC.

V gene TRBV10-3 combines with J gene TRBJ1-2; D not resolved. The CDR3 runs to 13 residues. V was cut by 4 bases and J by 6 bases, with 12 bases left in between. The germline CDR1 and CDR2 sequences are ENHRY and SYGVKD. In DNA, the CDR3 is TGTGCCATCAGTGCGGAGGGATCGGATGGCTACACCTTC. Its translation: CAISAEGSDGYTF.

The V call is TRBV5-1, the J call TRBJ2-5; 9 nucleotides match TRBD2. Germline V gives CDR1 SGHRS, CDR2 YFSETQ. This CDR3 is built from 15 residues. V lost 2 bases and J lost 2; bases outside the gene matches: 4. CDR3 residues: CASSFRGGDQETQYF. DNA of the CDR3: TGCGCCAGCAGCTTTCGCGGGGGGGATCAAGAGACCCAGTACTTC. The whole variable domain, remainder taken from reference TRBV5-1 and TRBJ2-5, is KAGVTQTPRYLIKTRGQQVTLSCSPISGHRSVSWYQQTPGQGLQFLFEYFSETQRNKGNFPGRFSGRQFSNSRSEMNVSTLELGDSALYLCASSFRGGDQETQYFGPGTRLLVL.

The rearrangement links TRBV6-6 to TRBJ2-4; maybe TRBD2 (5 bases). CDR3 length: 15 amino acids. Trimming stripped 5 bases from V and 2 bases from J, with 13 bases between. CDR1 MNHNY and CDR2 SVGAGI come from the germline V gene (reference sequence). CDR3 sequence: CASSRSKDSKNIQYF. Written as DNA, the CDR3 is TGTGCCAGCAGTAGGTCCAAGGACTCCAAAAACATTCAGTACTTC.